Following are 31 T cell receptor beta chains from one sample sequenced in a study of shared clonotypes between healthy human individuals. Repertoires were generated with immunoSEQ multiplex PCR, while TCRdb's copy carries only in-frame clones and drops some. The sample yields millions of clones, approximately 95% seen once. Sequences were obtained from naive CD4+ T cells from PBMCs. The subset: CD45RA+ positively selected. These receptors originate from a man younger than 35 in good health. Some clones in this sample may be carry-over from other donors' samples.

The chain links TRBV5-1 to TRBJ2-2; D tentatively fits TRBD1 or TRBD2 (5 bases each). V gave up 4 bases and J gave up 7 bases, with 17 bases separating them. The CDR3 totals 15 residues. CDR1 and CDR2 from the germline V gene are SGHRS and YFSETQ. CDR3 sequence: CASSQGVQGSGELFF. The CDR3 DNA is TGCGCCAGCAGCCAGGGAGTTCAAGGAAGCGGGGAGCTGTTTTTT. Complete variable domain (other parts from reference TRBV5-1 and TRBJ2-2): KAGVTQTPRYLIKTRGQQVTLSCSPISGHRSVSWYQQTPGQGLQFLFEYFSETQRNKGNFPGRFSGRQFSNSRSEMNVSTLELGDSALYLCASSQGVQGSGELFFGEGSRLTVL.

J is TRBJ1-1 and V is TRBV29-1; 7 bases are shared with TRBD1. In germline, CDR1 is SQVTM, CDR2 ANQGSEA. V was pared by 4 bases and J by 0 bases, with 8 bases of the junction left unmatched. CDR3 length: 15 residues. This chain's CDR3 is CSVVVYRGMNTEAFF. DNA of the CDR3: TGCAGCGTTGTGGTCTACAGGGGTATGAACACTGAAGCTTTCTTT.

The rearrangement links TRBV7-9 to TRBJ2-3, with D possibly being TRBD1 or TRBD2 (5 bases each). CDR1 and CDR2 from the germline V gene are SEHNR and FQNEAQ (reference sequence). Between the trimmed V and J ends, which lost 5 bases and 4 bases, there was a span of 16 bases. The CDR3 length is 15 residues. The CDR3 loop reads CASSRDGVVSDTQYF. The CDR3 DNA follows: TGTGCCAGCAGCCGGGACGGGGTTGTCTCAGATACGCAGTATTTT. The full variable domain, in which reference TRBV7-9 and TRBJ2-3 provide the parts outside the CDR3, is DTGVSQNPRHKITKRGQNVTFRCDPISEHNRLYWYRQTLGQGPEFLTYFQNEAQLEKSRLLSDRFSAERPKGSFSTLEIQRTEQGDSAMYLCASSRDGVVSDTQYFGPGTRLTVL.

This clone came up once. The genes are TRBV30 and TRBJ2-5; D might be TRBD1 or TRBD2, each matching 5 bases. The CDR3 is 15 amino acids. V was trimmed by 4 bases and J by 11 bases, leaving 26 bases between them. Germline-derived CDR1 and CDR2 are GTSNPN and SVGIG (reference sequence). CDR3 in DNA: TGTGCCTGGACCCCCTTTGGGGCAGCCTACACGGGGCAGTACTTC. Residues: CAWTPFGAAYTGQYF.

The V call is TRBV6-7, the J call TRBJ2-7, with 8 bases fitting TRBD1. TRBV6-7 has ORF status, its function being uncertain. V gave up 5 bases and J gave up 2 bases; unmatched junction bases: 5. This CDR3 is built from 14 residues. Written as DNA, the CDR3 is TGTGCCAGCAGTAACCGGACAGGGACCTACGAGCAGTACTTC. Translation: CASSNRTGTYEQYF.

The chain uses TRBV6-5 and TRBJ1-6; maybe TRBD1 (6 bases). V lost 6 bases to trimming and J lost 7 bases, with 16 bases between them. Germline-derived CDR1 and CDR2 are MNHEY and SVGAGI. The CDR3 totals 15 residues. The CDR3 here is CASRNTGQPNSPLHF. The CDR3 nucleotides are TGTGCCAGCAGAAACACTGGACAGCCCAATTCACCCCTCCACTTT.

CDR3 in DNA: TGTGCCAGCTATAGGGGACTGAACACTGAAGCTTTCTTT. Translating gives CASYRGLNTEAFF. The chain combines TRBV6-5 with TRBJ1-1, with D perhaps TRBD1 (5 bases). The CDR3 is 13 amino acids. Looked up from germline, CDR1 is MNHEY and CDR2 is SVGAGI. V was cut by 8 bases and J by 0 bases, with 10 bases left in between.

This chain uses TRBV7-2 with TRBJ1-5, with D tentatively TRBD1 (6 bases). The CDR3 runs 15 residues. Trimming left V 5 bases short and J 0 bases short, with 11 bases between. Germline V gene lookup returns CDR1 SGHTA and CDR2 FQGNSA. The CDR3 region is CASSLQGPSNQPQHF. The DNA for the CDR3 is TGTGCCAGCAGCCTACAGGGTCCTAGCAATCAGCCCCAGCATTTT.

The chain recombines TRBV4-1 with TRBJ2-1, with a tentative D call TRBD1 (6 bases). This CDR3 is built from 13 residues. Germline CDR1 MGHRA, CDR2 YSYEKL. Trimming pared 4 bases from V and 5 bases from J, leaving 9 bases between. The CDR3 DNA reads TGCGCCAGCAGCCTTCACAGGGACAATGAGCAGTTCTTC. It specifies CASSLHRDNEQFF.

The rearrangement links TRBV6-1 to TRBJ2-7; maybe TRBD2 (6 bases). The length of the CDR3 is 14 residues. V shed 7 bases and J shed 2 bases, with 15 bases lying between them. Germline loops: CDR1 MNHNS, CDR2 SASEGT. The CDR3 nucleotides are TGTGCCAGCATCAACGCGGGATCTGCCTACGAGCAGTACTTC. This translates into CASINAGSAYEQYF.

As regards this clone: The identical CDR3 is also encoded by other nucleotide sequences in the sample. The chain has TRBV18 and TRBJ2-7; maybe TRBD2 (6 bases). The length of the CDR3 is 12 residues. CDR1 and CDR2 (germline): KGHSH, LQKENI. Trimming took 4 bases from V and 6 from J, leaving 10 bases between them. The CDR3 is CASSRAGGEQYF. The CDR3 DNA is TGTGCCAGCTCACGGGCCGGGGGCGAGCAGTACTTC.

The V gene is TRBV7-9, the J gene TRBJ1-5; possible D gene TRBD1, 5 bases. This CDR3 contains 17 residues. The germline CDR1 and CDR2 sequences are SEHNR and FQNEAQ (reference sequence). V was clipped by 3 bases and J by 0 bases, with 15 bases between them. In DNA form, the CDR3 reads TGTGCCAGCAGCTTCTCGTCGTCGGGGGATAGCAATCAGCCCCAGCATTTT. Encoded protein: CASSFSSSGDSNQPQHF.

The V call is TRBV7-2, the J call TRBJ1-1; no definite D call. Deletions cut 0 bases from V and 4 bases from J, with 12 bases between. In germline, CDR1 is SGHTA, CDR2 FQGNSA. This CDR3 has 15 amino acids. The CDR3 nucleotides are TGTGCCAGCAGCTTAGCGCCTTCTTCAGTCACTGAAGCTTTCTTT. Protein sequence: CASSLAPSSVTEAFF.

The gene calls are TRBV28 and TRBJ2-7; maybe TRBD1 (6 bases). V was pared by 5 bases and J by 4 bases, with 12 bases between. The CDR3 has 13 residues. CDR1 MDHEN and CDR2 SYDVKM come from the germline V gene. The CDR3 here is CASSPDSFYEQYF. CDR3 DNA sequence: TGTGCCAGCAGTCCGGACAGTTTTTACGAGCAGTACTTC.

The chain employs TRBV28 and TRBJ1-2; 7 bases are a match to TRBD1. The CDR3 is 14 residues long. Germline V lookup: CDR1 MDHEN, CDR2 SYDVKM. Trimming took 4 bases from V and 6 from J; bases not matched to a gene: 8. CDR3 in amino acids: CASSSSDRVHGYTF. CDR3 coding DNA: TGTGCCAGCAGTTCGTCCGACAGGGTGCATGGCTACACCTTC.

V usage is TRBV15 and J usage is TRBJ2-3; 7 bases are shared with TRBD2. Trimming at V came to 1 base and at J to 1 base, leaving 5 bases not matched to a gene. The germline CDR1 and CDR2 sequences are LNHNV and YYDKDF (reference sequence). The CDR3 has 16 amino acids. The CDR3 is CATSRVTSSGTDTQYF. The CDR3 nucleotides read TGTGCCACCAGCAGAGTGACTAGCAGTGGCACAGATACGCAGTATTTT. Full variable domain (rest looked up from reference TRBV15 and TRBJ2-3): DAMVIQNPRYQVTQFGKPVTLSCSQTLNHNVMYWYQQKSSQAPKLLFHYYDKDFNNEADTPDNFQSRRPNTSFCFLDIRSPGLGDTAMYLCATSRVTSSGTDTQYFGPGTRLTVL.

The genes are TRBV5-1 and TRBJ2-7, with TRBD2 identical over 10 bases. Germline CDR1 and CDR2: SGHRS and YFSETQ. The CDR3 totals 14 residues. J was trimmed by 6 bases and V by 3 bases; bases with no gene match: 6. DNA of the CDR3: TGCGCCAGCAGCTCCCTAGCGGGAGCCAGCGAGCAGTACTTC. It is translated as CASSSLAGASEQYF.

Comment on this clone: This CDR3 is also generated by other DNA sequences in the sample. V and J are TRBV20-1 and TRBJ2-7, with TRBD2 as a possible D gene (5 bases). The germline CDR1 and CDR2 sequences are DFQATT and SNEGSKA (reference sequence). Trimming left V 0 bases short and J 10 bases short, with 7 bases between. This CDR3 comprises 10 residues. The CDR3 coding sequence is TGCAGTGCTAGAGACCGGGGACAGTACTTC. Its translation: CSARDRGQYF.

This sequence joins TRBV4-1 and TRBJ1-5, with 8 bases lining up with TRBD1. The CDR3 loop spans 16 amino acids. Germline V gene data show CDR1 as MGHRA and CDR2 as YSYEKL. The trim removed 3 bases at V and 4 bases at J, leaving 8 bases unmatched. In DNA form, the CDR3 reads TGCGCCAGCAGCCAGGACAGGGTGGGGGCGAATCAGCCCCAGCATTTT. The encoded protein is CASSQDRVGANQPQHF.

The V call is TRBV5-1, the J call TRBJ1-3; tentative D call: TRBD1 (5 bases). CDR1 and CDR2 (germline): SGHRS, YFSETQ. CDR3 size: 15 residues. The germline V and J ends were trimmed by 0 bases and 5 bases, with 12 bases remaining between them. The CDR3 loop reads CASSLARQGRNTIYF. CDR3 nucleotide sequence: TGCGCCAGCAGCTTGGCCCGGCAGGGAAGAAACACCATATATTTT.

The V call is TRBV11-2, the J call TRBJ1-1, with TRBD1 as a possible D gene (5 bases). CDR3 length: 14 amino acids. CDR1 and CDR2 (germline): SGHAT, FQNNGV. Trimming took off 6 bases at V and 5 bases at J, with 16 bases between the two ends. The CDR3 is CASRLDGGRTEAFF. CDR3 in DNA: TGTGCCAGCAGGCTCGACGGGGGAAGGACTGAAGCTTTCTTT.

The V gene is TRBV6-1, the J gene TRBJ2-1, with 13 nucleotides matching TRBD2. The J segment lost 5 bases and the V segment lost 4 bases, leaving 5 bases of the junction unmatched. CDR3 length: 16 residues. Germline CDR1 reads MNHNS; CDR2 reads SASEGT. The DNA of the CDR3 is TGTGCCAGCAGTGGACGACTAGCGGGAGGAAACAATGAGCAGTTCTTC. Protein sequence: CASSGRLAGGNNEQFF.

The chain has TRBV11-2 and TRBJ2-7; no reliable D call. Looked up from germline, CDR1 is SGHAT and CDR2 is FQNNGV. This CDR3 region has 16 residues. The ends were cut back, 5 bases at V and 2 bases at J, with 19 bases in the middle. The CDR3 DNA follows: TGTGCCAGCAGCCCCCTGTCGGCAGGCAGGCCCTACGAGCAGTACTTC. It encodes CASSPLSAGRPYEQYF.

The V and J genes are TRBV27 and TRBJ2-7, with 8 bases that match TRBD2. Trimming cost V 2 bases and J 3 bases; bases outside gene matches: 6. Germline CDR1 and CDR2: MNHEY and SMNVEV (reference sequence). The CDR3 length is 15 residues. CDR3 DNA: TGTGCCAGCAGTTTAAGCCTAGCGGGCTACTACGAGCAGTACTTC. It yields the protein CASSLSLAGYYEQYF.

The V and J genes are TRBV10-3 and TRBJ1-1, with 8 bases identical to TRBD1. CDR3 length: 14 amino acids. Germline V CDR1 and CDR2: ENHRY, SYGVKD. Trimming at V came to 6 bases and at J to 1 base, leaving 4 bases not matched to a gene. CDR3: CAIRDRERNTEAFF. DNA for the CDR3: TGTGCCATCAGGGACAGGGAGCGGAACACTGAAGCTTTCTTT.

This clone was recorded once. The V call is TRBV5-4, the J call TRBJ1-3; D unresolved. CDR1 SGHNT and CDR2 YYREEE come from the germline V gene (reference sequence). The CDR3 has 14 amino acids. The ends were cut back, 0 bases at V and 2 bases at J, with 6 bases in the middle. The CDR3 is CASSLGEPGNTIYF. CDR3 in DNA: TGTGCCAGCAGCTTGGGAGAGCCTGGAAACACCATATATTTT.

This clone was detected a few times. The same CDR3 arises from other DNA sequences in this sample as well. The genes are TRBV5-6 and TRBJ1-5; no clear D gene. Looked up from germline, CDR1 is SGHDT and CDR2 is YYEEEE. Trimming removed 0 bases from V and 4 bases from J, with 2 bases in between. This CDR3 region has 12 residues. CDR3 in DNA: TGTGCCAGCAGCTTGGCGAATCAGCCCCAGCATTTT. Translating gives CASSLANQPQHF.

This clone showed up just a few times. Other nucleotide sequences in the sample specify the same CDR3. This rearrangement joins TRBV5-1 to TRBJ1-3; maybe TRBD1 (5 bases). CDR1 is SGHRS and CDR2 is YFSETQ in the germline V gene. CDR3 length: 14 amino acids. Deletions cut 1 base from V and 2 bases from J, with 7 bases between. The CDR3 sequence is CASSLPGPGNTIYF. For the CDR3, the DNA is TGCGCCAGCAGCTTGCCAGGGCCTGGAAACACCATATATTTT.

The chain employs TRBV5-1 and TRBJ2-2; 11 bases fit TRBD2. The V gene's germline CDR1 is SGHRS and CDR2 YFSETQ. This CDR3 has 16 amino acids. With V trimmed by 5 bases and J by 7 bases, 10 bases remained unmatched. CDR3 sequence reads: CASSKASGRSHGELFF. CDR3 in DNA: TGCGCCAGCAGTAAAGCTAGCGGGAGGAGCCACGGGGAGCTGTTTTTT.

This clone was observed a single time. In nucleotides, the CDR3 is TGTGCCAGCAGCCCGCCGTCTTACTCTGGAAACACCATATATTTT. It yields the protein CASSPPSYSGNTIYF. The chain is built from TRBV7-2 and TRBJ1-3; D gene ambiguous. Between the trimmed V and J ends, which lost 5 bases and 0 bases, there was a span of 11 bases. The CDR3 is 15 residues long. Germline V gene sequence: CDR1 SGHTA, CDR2 FQGNSA.

The rearrangement links TRBV28 to TRBJ2-7, with 8 nucleotides matching TRBD2. This CDR3 is 15 amino acids long. Germline trimming cut 5 bases from V and 0 bases from J; bases unmatched to any gene: 6. Germline V gene lookup returns CDR1 MDHEN and CDR2 SYDVKM. CDR3 amino acids: CASSQLAVSSYEQYF. The CDR3 DNA reads TGTGCCAGCAGTCAACTAGCGGTGAGCTCCTACGAGCAGTACTTC.